These 6 T cell receptor beta chains came from one sample sequenced in a study of blood T cell repertoires in COVID-19. Data came from immunoSEQ multiplex PCR; TCRdb stores just in-frame clones and leaves some out. The data hold a few hundred thousand clones, with about 87% observed a single time. The sample was PBMCs or T cells enriched from blood (not recorded which). These receptors were taken from a man aged 35 to 55 in a cohort exposed to, infected with or recovered from COVID-19 (not recorded which).

The J gene is TRBJ1-2, the V gene TRBV6-1; 8 bases align to TRBD1. The CDR3 runs to 19 residues. Trimming removed 6 bases from V and 4 bases from J; junction bases left unmatched: 22. In germline, CDR1 is MNHNS, CDR2 SASEGT. In nucleotides, the CDR3 is TGTGCCAGCAGCGAATTACCGACCACCGGGACAGGTTCTTTCTATGGCTACACCTTC. This encodes CASSELPTTGTGSFYGYTF.

This chain joins TRBV12-5 and TRBJ1-3; a possible D gene is TRBD1 (6 bases). This CDR3 is built from 19 residues. Germline V gene lookup returns CDR1 LGHNT and CDR2 FRNRAP. The ends were cut back, 1 base at V and 0 bases at J, with 19 bases in the middle. CDR3 sequence: CASGLGTRGSPSSGNTIYF. The DNA of the CDR3 is TGTGCTAGTGGTTTGGGGACCAGGGGTTCTCCTTCCTCTGGAAACACCATATATTTT.

The rearrangement joins TRBV19 to TRBJ1-2; 9 positions agree with TRBD1. The germline V gene encodes CDR1 LNHDA and CDR2 SQIVND (reference sequence). Unmatched junction bases numbered 13, after V lost 3 bases and J lost 8 bases. The CDR3 is 16 residues long. The chain's CDR3 is CASSILLSRTGDGYTF. The CDR3 DNA sequence: TGTGCCAGTAGTATTCTACTATCAAGGACAGGGGACGGCTACACCTTC.

About this clone itself: In the same sample, other DNA sequences code for this CDR3. This sequence joins TRBV5-1 and TRBJ1-5; tentative D call: TRBD1 (5 bases). Trimming stripped 0 bases from V and 7 bases from J, with 11 bases between. Germline CDR1 SGHRS, CDR2 YFSETQ. The CDR3 has 14 amino acids. In nucleotides, the CDR3 is TGCGCCAGCAGCTTGGCTCAGGGAGGGCAGCCCCAGCATTTT. It encodes CASSLAQGGQPQHF.

The CDR3 protein is CASSSFGEQYF. Here the CDR3 DNA reads TGTGCCAGCAGCTCATTCGGGGAGCAGTACTTC. The chain employs TRBV7-9 and TRBJ2-7; no clear D. This CDR3 comprises 11 residues. The ends were cut back, 4 bases at V and 7 bases at J, with 8 bases in the middle. Germline V CDR1 and CDR2: SEHNR, FQNEAQ (reference sequence). Drawing the rest from reference TRBV7-9 and TRBJ2-7, the complete variable domain is DTGVSQNPRHKITKRGQNVTFRCDPISEHNRLYWYRQTLGQGPEFLTYFQNEAQLEKSRLLSDRFSAERPKGSFSTLEIQRTEQGDSAMYLCASSSFGEQYFGPGTRLTVT.

This clone was seen a few times. The chain joins TRBV6-1 to TRBJ2-7, with 14 nucleotides matching TRBD2. CDR3 length equals 17 residues. J was trimmed by 4 bases and V by 3 bases; bases with no gene match: 8. Per germline, CDR1 MNHNS and CDR2 SASEGT. The CDR3 here is CASSDPTSGRARYEQYF. The DNA of the CDR3 is TGTGCCAGCAGTGATCCGACTAGCGGGAGGGCCAGGTACGAGCAGTACTTC.